The rows below give T cell receptor beta chains drawn from one sample of a study of T cells in Graves' hyperthyroidism and ophthalmopathy. TCRdb re-called the multiplex PCR reads with MiXCR, one entry per CDR3 protein. This table has around 400,000 distinct CDR3 sequences, around 15% appearing once. What was sequenced was blood. The source of these receptors is a woman aged 60-75 years with Graves' ophthalmopathy. Both conserved end residues are part of each CDR3. A D gene is named only where the DNA matches it firmly. For some rows the clone size is stated as once, few or many, or as a class when expanded; others skip it.

D gene: NA
clone size: NA
J gene: TRBJ2-7
V gene: TRBV28
CDR3 protein: CASSSLATYEQYF
CDR3 DNA: TGTGCCAGCAGTTCACTTGCTACCTACGAGCAGTACTTC

D gene: NA
clone size: many
J gene: TRBJ1-1
V gene: TRBV2
CDR3 protein: CASRTEGNTEAFF
CDR3 DNA: TGTGCCAGCAGGACGGAAGGGAACACTGAAGCTTTCTTT

D gene: NA
clone size: many
J gene: TRBJ2-1
V gene: TRBV20-1
CDR3 protein: CSAPDNYNEQFF
CDR3 DNA: TGCAGTGCTCCCGACAACTACAATGAGCAGTTCTTC

D gene: TRBD2
clone size: many
J gene: TRBJ2-5
V gene: TRBV20-1
CDR3 protein: CSASPTSGVGETQYF
CDR3 DNA: TGCAGTGCTAGCCCCACTAGCGGAGTGGGGGAGACCCAGTACTTC

D gene: TRBD2
clone size: NA
J gene: TRBJ2-1
V gene: TRBV13
CDR3 protein: CASSPSSGENEQFF
CDR3 DNA: TGTGCCAGCAGCCCCTCTAGCGGGGAGAATGAGCAGTTCTTC

D gene: NA
clone size: many
J gene: TRBJ2-4
V gene: TRBV12-3/TRBV12-4
CDR3 protein: CASGVGNIQYF
CDR3 DNA: TGTGCCAGCGGGGTGGGAAACATTCAGTACTTC

D gene: NA
clone size: many
J gene: TRBJ2-1
V gene: TRBV11-2
CDR3 protein: CASRTDPVQFF
CDR3 DNA: TGTGCCAGCAGGACAGACCCTGTGCAGTTCTTC

D gene: NA
clone size: few
J gene: TRBJ2-1
V gene: TRBV29-1
CDR3 protein: CSVSLGEQFF
CDR3 DNA: TGCAGCGTCTCTTTAGGGGAGCAGTTCTTC

D gene: TRBD2
clone size: NA
J gene: TRBJ2-7
V gene: TRBV19
CDR3 protein: CASSHGQGLASGSEEQYF
CDR3 DNA: TGTGCCAGTAGTCACGGACAGGGTTTGGCTAGCGGGAGTGAGGAGCAGTACTTC

D gene: TRBD1
clone size: many
J gene: TRBJ1-2
V gene: TRBV11-2
CDR3 protein: CASRPEQGGDYGYTF
CDR3 DNA: TGTGCCAGCAGACCCGAGCAGGGGGGGGACTATGGCTACACCTTC

D gene: TRBD1
clone size: NA
J gene: TRBJ1-2
V gene: TRBV11-2
CDR3 protein: CASRWDRERGYTF
CDR3 DNA: TGTGCCAGCAGATGGGACAGGGAGCGTGGCTACACCTTC

D gene: NA
clone size: few
J gene: TRBJ2-4
V gene: TRBV6-5
CDR3 protein: CASSYSKTENGVSKNIQYF
CDR3 DNA: TGTGCCAGCAGTTACTCGAAGACGGAAAACGGAGTGTCCAAAAACATTCAGTACTTC

D gene: TRBD2
clone size: many
J gene: TRBJ2-3
V gene: TRBV5-1
CDR3 protein: CASSLLAERLTDTQYF
CDR3 DNA: TGCGCCAGCAGCTTACTAGCGGAAAGGTTGACAGATACGCAGTATTTT

D gene: NA
clone size: few
J gene: TRBJ2-1
V gene: TRBV3-1
CDR3 protein: CASSPGLHNEQFF
CDR3 DNA: TGTGCCAGCAGCCCGGGACTTCACAATGAGCAGTTCTTC

D gene: TRBD2
clone size: few
J gene: TRBJ2-2
V gene: TRBV4-2
CDR3 protein: CASSQLTSGRGVTGELFF
CDR3 DNA: TGTGCCAGCAGCCAACTTACTAGCGGGAGAGGGGTCACCGGGGAGCTGTTTTTT

D gene: TRBD2
clone size: few
J gene: TRBJ2-1
V gene: TRBV6-1
CDR3 protein: CASSSGIAGGTNEQFF
CDR3 DNA: TGTGCCAGCAGTTCCGGGATAGCGGGAGGGACCAATGAGCAGTTCTTC

D gene: NA
clone size: many
J gene: TRBJ2-1
V gene: TRBV20-1
CDR3 protein: CSARDLGGYNEQFF
CDR3 DNA: TGCAGTGCTAGAGATCTTGGGGGCTACAATGAGCAGTTCTTC

D gene: NA
clone size: many
J gene: TRBJ2-3
V gene: TRBV7-3
CDR3 protein: CASRGGGSTDTQYF
CDR3 DNA: TGTGCCAGCCGGGGAGGGGGGAGCACAGATACGCAGTATTTT

D gene: NA
clone size: many
J gene: TRBJ1-3
V gene: TRBV6-1
CDR3 protein: CASSRFVSGNTIYF
CDR3 DNA: TGTGCCAGCAGTAGATTCGTCTCTGGAAACACCATATATTTT

D gene: TRBD1
clone size: many
J gene: TRBJ1-6
V gene: TRBV28
CDR3 protein: CASSSPGDTGAGSPLHF
CDR3 DNA: TGTGCCAGCAGTTCCCCGGGGGACACAGGGGCGGGTTCACCCCTCCACTTT

D gene: NA
clone size: NA
J gene: TRBJ2-2
V gene: TRBV5-6
CDR3 protein: CASSFEGVANTGELFF
CDR3 DNA: TGTGCCAGCAGCTTTGAGGGGGTCGCGAACACCGGGGAGCTGTTTTTT

D gene: NA
clone size: many
J gene: TRBJ1-4
V gene: TRBV3-1
CDR3 protein: CASSQALTGLGEKLFF
CDR3 DNA: TGTGCCAGCAGCCAGGCCCTAACAGGGTTGGGTGAAAAACTGTTTTTT

D gene: NA
clone size: many
J gene: TRBJ1-3
V gene: TRBV7-8
CDR3 protein: CASSLSLASAIYF
CDR3 DNA: TGTGCCAGCAGTCTCAGCTTGGCCAGCGCCATATATTTT

D gene: TRBD2
clone size: few
J gene: TRBJ2-5
V gene: TRBV3-1
CDR3 protein: CASSQTVSGSHQYF
CDR3 DNA: TGTGCCAGCAGCCAAACAGTGAGCGGGAGCCACCAGTACTTC

D gene: NA
clone size: few
J gene: TRBJ2-5
V gene: TRBV5-1
CDR3 protein: CASSLADGFRETQYF
CDR3 DNA: TGCGCCAGCAGCTTGGCCGACGGGTTTCGAGAGACCCAGTACTTC

D gene: TRBD1
clone size: many
J gene: TRBJ2-1
V gene: TRBV5-6
CDR3 protein: CASSTPGQHNEQFF
CDR3 DNA: TGTGCCAGCAGCACCCCGGGACAGCACAATGAGCAGTTCTTC

D gene: NA
clone size: many
J gene: TRBJ2-7
V gene: TRBV29-1
CDR3 protein: CSVARHSSYEQYF
CDR3 DNA: TGCAGCGTTGCCCGACATAGCTCCTACGAGCAGTACTTC

D gene: NA
clone size: NA
J gene: TRBJ2-1
V gene: TRBV20-1
CDR3 protein: CSAKPGTPNEQFF
CDR3 DNA: TGCAGTGCTAAACCCGGGACTCCCAATGAGCAGTTCTTC

D gene: TRBD1
clone size: few
J gene: TRBJ1-4
V gene: TRBV27
CDR3 protein: CAVKGAANEKLFF
CDR3 DNA: TGTGCCGTAAAGGGGGCGGCTAATGAAAAACTGTTTTTT

D gene: TRBD2
clone size: NA
J gene: TRBJ2-5
V gene: TRBV24-1
CDR3 protein: CATSDLPGTAGAQYF
CDR3 DNA: TGTGCCACCAGTGATTTGCCCGGGACGGCGGGGGCCCAGTACTTC

D gene: TRBD1
clone size: NA
J gene: TRBJ2-7
V gene: TRBV25-1
CDR3 protein: CASSSTGTGAYEQYF
CDR3 DNA: TGTGCCAGCAGTTCCACCGGGACAGGAGCCTACGAGCAGTACTTC

D gene: TRBD2
clone size: many
J gene: TRBJ2-5
V gene: TRBV10-3
CDR3 protein: CAVKSSGQETQYF
CDR3 DNA: TGTGCCGTAAAATCTAGCGGACAAGAGACCCAGTACTTC

D gene: NA
clone size: many
J gene: TRBJ2-4
V gene: TRBV5-6
CDR3 protein: CASSRTGWENIQYF
CDR3 DNA: TGTGCCAGCAGCCGAACAGGGTGGGAAAACATTCAGTACTTC

D gene: NA
clone size: many
J gene: TRBJ2-2
V gene: TRBV7-3
CDR3 protein: CASSLTDKATGELFF
CDR3 DNA: TGTGCCAGCAGCTTAACGGACAAGGCCACCGGGGAGCTGTTTTTT

D gene: NA
clone size: many
J gene: TRBJ2-7
V gene: TRBV28
CDR3 protein: CASSLGDNEQYF
CDR3 DNA: TGTGCCAGCAGTTTAGGAGATAACGAGCAGTACTTC

D gene: NA
clone size: many
J gene: TRBJ2-5
V gene: TRBV3-1
CDR3 protein: CASSQASDQGTQYF
CDR3 DNA: TGTGCCAGCAGCCAGGCTAGCGACCAGGGGACCCAGTACTTC

D gene: TRBD2
clone size: many
J gene: TRBJ2-5
V gene: TRBV4-1
CDR3 protein: CASSRGDGGQETQYF
CDR3 DNA: TGCGCCAGCAGCAGGGGCGACGGGGGGCAAGAGACCCAGTACTTC

D gene: NA
clone size: NA
J gene: TRBJ1-1
V gene: TRBV15
CDR3 protein: CATSRDPGNAFF
CDR3 DNA: TGTGCCACCAGCAGAGATCCCGGGAATGCTTTCTTT